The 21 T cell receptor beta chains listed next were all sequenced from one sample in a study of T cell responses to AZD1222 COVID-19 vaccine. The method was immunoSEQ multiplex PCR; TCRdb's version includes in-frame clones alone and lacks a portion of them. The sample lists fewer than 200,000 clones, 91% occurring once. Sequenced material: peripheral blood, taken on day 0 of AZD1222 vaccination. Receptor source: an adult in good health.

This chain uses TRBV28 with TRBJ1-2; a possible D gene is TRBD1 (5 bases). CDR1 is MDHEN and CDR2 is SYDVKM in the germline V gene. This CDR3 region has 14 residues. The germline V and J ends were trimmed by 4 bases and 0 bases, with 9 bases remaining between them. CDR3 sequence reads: CASSSGATNYGYTF. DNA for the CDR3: TGTGCCAGCAGTTCTGGGGCCACTAACTATGGCTACACCTTC.

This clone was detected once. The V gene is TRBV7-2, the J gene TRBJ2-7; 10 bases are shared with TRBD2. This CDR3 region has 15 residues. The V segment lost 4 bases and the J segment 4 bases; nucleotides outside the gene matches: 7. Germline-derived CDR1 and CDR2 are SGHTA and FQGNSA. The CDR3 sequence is CASSSGGTSVYEQYF. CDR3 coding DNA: TGTGCCAGCAGCTCGGGGGGGACTAGCGTTTACGAGCAGTACTTC.

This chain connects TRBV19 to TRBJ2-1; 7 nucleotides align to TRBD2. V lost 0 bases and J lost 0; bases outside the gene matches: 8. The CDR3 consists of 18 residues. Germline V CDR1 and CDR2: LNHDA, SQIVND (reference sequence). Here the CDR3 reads CASSIESSGASSYNEQFF. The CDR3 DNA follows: TGTGCCAGTAGTATAGAGTCCAGCGGGGCGAGCTCCTACAATGAGCAGTTCTTC.

The CDR3 nucleotides are TGTGCCACCAGCGCAGGGGACCATAATTCACCCCTCCACTTT. Translated: CATSAGDHNSPLHF. The chain has TRBV15 and TRBJ1-6, with D possibly being TRBD1 (6 bases). This CDR3 contains 14 residues. Per germline, CDR1 LNHNV and CDR2 YYDKDF (reference sequence). Trimming left V 5 bases short and J 5 bases short, with 10 bases between.

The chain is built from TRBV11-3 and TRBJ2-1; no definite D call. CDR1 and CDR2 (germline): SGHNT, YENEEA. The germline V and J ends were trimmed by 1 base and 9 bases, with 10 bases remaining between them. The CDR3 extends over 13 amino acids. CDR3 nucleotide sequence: TGTGCCAGCAGCTTAGCGACGTTGGGTGAGCAGTTCTTC. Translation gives CASSLATLGEQFF.

This chain's CDR3 is CASSVLGENYGYTF. The CDR3, as DNA: TGTGCCAGCAGCGTTCTGGGAGAGAACTATGGCTACACCTTC. The chain couples TRBV28 to TRBJ1-2; unclear D gene. Germline V lookup: CDR1 MDHEN, CDR2 SYDVKM. V dropped 6 bases and J dropped 2 bases, with 13 bases sitting between them. The CDR3 is made up of 14 amino acids.

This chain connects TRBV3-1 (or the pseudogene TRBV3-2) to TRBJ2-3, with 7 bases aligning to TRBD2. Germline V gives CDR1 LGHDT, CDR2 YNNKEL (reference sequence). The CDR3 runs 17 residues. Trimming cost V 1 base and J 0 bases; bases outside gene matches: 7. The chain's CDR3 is CASSQVGAGESTDTQYF. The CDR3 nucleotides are TGTGCCAGCAGCCAAGTCGGGGCGGGGGAGAGCACAGATACGCAGTATTTT.

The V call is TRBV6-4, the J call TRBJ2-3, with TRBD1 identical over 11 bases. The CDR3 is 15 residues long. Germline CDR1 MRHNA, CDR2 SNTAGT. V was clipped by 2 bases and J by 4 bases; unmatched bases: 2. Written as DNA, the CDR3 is TGTGCCAGCAGTGACAGGGGACAGGGGGCAGATACGCAGTATTTT. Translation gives CASSDRGQGADTQYF.

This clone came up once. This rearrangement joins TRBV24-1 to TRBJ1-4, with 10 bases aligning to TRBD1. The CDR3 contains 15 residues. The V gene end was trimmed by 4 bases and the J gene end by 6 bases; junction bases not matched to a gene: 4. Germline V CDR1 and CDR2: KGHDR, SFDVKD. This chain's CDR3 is CATSDPGTGDEKLFF. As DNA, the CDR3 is TGTGCCACCAGTGACCCCGGGACAGGGGATGAAAAACTGTTTTTT.

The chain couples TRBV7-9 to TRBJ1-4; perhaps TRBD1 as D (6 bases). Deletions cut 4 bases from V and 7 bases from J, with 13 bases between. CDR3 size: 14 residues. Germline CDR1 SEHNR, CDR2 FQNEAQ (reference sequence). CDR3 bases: TGTGCCAGCAGCTCACCCAGGGGCGGTGAAAAACTGTTTTTT. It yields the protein CASSSPRGGEKLFF.

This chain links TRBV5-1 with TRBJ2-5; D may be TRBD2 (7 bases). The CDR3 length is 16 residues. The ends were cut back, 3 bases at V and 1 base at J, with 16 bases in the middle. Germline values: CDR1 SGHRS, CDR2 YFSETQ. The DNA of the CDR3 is TGCGCCAGCAGCTCCAAACCGGGGGGCGCCCAAGAGACCCAGTACTTC. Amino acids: CASSSKPGGAQETQYF.

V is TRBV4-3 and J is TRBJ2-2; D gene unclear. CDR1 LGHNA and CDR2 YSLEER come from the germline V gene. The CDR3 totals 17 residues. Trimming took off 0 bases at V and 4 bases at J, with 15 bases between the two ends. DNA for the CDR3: TGCGCCAGCAGCCAAGATAAGGTGCCAGCGTTCACCGGGGAGCTGTTTTTT. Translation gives CASSQDKVPAFTGELFF.

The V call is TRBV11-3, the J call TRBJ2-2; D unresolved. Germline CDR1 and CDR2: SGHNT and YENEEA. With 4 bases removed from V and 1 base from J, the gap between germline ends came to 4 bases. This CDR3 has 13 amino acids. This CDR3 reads CASSWKNTGELFF. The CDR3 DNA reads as TGTGCCAGCAGCTGGAAGAACACCGGGGAGCTGTTTTTT.

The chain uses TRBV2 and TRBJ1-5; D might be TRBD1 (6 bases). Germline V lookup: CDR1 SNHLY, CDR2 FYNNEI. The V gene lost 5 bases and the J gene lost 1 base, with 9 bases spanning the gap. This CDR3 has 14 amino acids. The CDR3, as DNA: TGTGCCAGCAGTAGCGGACAGAGCAATCAGCCCCAGCATTTT. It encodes CASSSGQSNQPQHF.

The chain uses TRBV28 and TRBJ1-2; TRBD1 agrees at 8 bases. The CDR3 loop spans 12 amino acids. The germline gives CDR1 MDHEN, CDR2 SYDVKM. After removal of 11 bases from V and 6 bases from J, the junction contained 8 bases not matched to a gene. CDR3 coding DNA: TGTGCCGGTGGGCAGGGGGCAAATGGCTACACCTTC. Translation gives CAGGQGANGYTF.

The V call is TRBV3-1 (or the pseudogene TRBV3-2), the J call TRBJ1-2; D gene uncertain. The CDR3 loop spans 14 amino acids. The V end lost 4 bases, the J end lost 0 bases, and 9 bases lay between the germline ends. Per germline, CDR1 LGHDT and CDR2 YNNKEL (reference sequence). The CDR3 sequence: CASSPRSANYGYTF. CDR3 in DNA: TGTGCCAGCAGCCCCCGTTCAGCTAACTATGGCTACACCTTC.

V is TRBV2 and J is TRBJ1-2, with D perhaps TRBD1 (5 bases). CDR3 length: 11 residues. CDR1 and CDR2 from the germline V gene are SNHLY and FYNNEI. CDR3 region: CGLETDYGYTF. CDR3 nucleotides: TGTGGGTTGGAGACAGACTATGGCTACACCTTC.

The CDR3 sequence: CASRLGGVNEQFF. The CDR3 nucleotides are TGTGCCAGCAGGTTAGGGGGGGTCAATGAGCAGTTCTTC. V is TRBV28 and J is TRBJ2-1; tentatively, D is TRBD2 (7 bases). Germline loops: CDR1 MDHEN, CDR2 SYDVKM. Trimming shortened V by 6 bases and J by 6 bases, and 12 bases separated the two germline ends. The CDR3 is 13 residues long. The complete variable domain, with remaining parts taken from reference TRBV28 and TRBJ2-1, reads DVKVTQSSRYLVKRTGEKVFLECVQDMDHENMFWYRQDPGLGLRLIYFSYDVKMKEKGDIPEGYSVSREKKERFSLILESASTNQTSMYLCASRLGGVNEQFFGPGTRLTVL.

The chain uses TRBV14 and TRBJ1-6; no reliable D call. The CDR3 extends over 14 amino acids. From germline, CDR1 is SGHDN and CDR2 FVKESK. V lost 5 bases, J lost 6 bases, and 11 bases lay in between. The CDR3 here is CASSGSGSNSPLHF. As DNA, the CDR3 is TGTGCCAGCAGCGGAAGCGGGAGTAATTCACCCCTCCACTTT. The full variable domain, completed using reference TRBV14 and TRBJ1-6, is EAGVTQFPSHSVIEKGQTVTLRCDPISGHDNLYWYRRVMGKEIKFLLHFVKESKQDESGMPNNRFLAERTGGTYSTLKVQPAELEDSGVYFCASSGSGSNSPLHFGNGTRLTVT.

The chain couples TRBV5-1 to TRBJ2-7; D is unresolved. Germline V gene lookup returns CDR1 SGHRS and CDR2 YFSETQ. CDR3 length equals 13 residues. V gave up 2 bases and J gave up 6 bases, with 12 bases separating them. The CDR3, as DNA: TGCGCCAGCAGCTTAGAAGGGTTCCTCGAGCAGTACTTC. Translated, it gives CASSLEGFLEQYF.

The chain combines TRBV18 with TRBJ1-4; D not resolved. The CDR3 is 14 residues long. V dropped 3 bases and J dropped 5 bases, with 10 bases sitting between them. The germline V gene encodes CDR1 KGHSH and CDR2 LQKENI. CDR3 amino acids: CASSPQAPNEKLFF. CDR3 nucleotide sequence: TGTGCCAGCTCACCGCAGGCCCCCAATGAAAAACTGTTTTTT. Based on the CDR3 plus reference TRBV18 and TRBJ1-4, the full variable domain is NAGVMQNPRHLVRRRGQEARLRCSPMKGHSHVYWYRQLPEEGLKFMVYLQKENIIDESGMPKERFSAEFPKEGPSILRIQQVVRGDSAAYFCASSPQAPNEKLFFGSGTQLSVL.